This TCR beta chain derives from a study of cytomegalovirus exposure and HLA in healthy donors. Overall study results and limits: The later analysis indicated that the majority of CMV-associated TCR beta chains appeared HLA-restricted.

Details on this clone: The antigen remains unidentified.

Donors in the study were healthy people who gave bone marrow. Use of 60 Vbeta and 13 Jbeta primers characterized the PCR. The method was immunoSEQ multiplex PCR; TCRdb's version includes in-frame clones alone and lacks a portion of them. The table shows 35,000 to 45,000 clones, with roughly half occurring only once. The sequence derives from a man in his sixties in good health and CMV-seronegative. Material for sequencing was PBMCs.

CDR3 protein: CASSSRVGETQYF. CDR3 nucleotide sequence: TGTGCCAGTAGTTCCAGGGTCGGGGAGACCCAGTACTTC. This chain connects TRBV19 to TRBJ2-5; D is possibly TRBD1 (5 bases). The CDR3 loop spans 13 amino acids. V was cut by 5 bases and J by 5 bases, with 12 bases left in between. The V gene's germline CDR1 is LNHDA and CDR2 SQIVND (reference sequence).